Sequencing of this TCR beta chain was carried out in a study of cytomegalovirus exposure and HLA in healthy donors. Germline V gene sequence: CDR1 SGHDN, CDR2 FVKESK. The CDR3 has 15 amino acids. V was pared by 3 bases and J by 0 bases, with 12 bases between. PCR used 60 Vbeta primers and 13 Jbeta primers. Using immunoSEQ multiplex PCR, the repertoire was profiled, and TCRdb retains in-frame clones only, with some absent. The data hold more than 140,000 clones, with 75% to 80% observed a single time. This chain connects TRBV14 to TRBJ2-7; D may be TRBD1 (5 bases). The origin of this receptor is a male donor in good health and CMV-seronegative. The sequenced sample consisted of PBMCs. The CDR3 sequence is CASSHRGPSSYEQYF. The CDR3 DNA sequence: TGTGCCAGCAGCCATAGGGGCCCGAGCTCCTACGAGCAGTACTTC.